This is a list of T cell receptor beta chains from one sample in a study of technical replicates of blood from a few donors. Using immunoSEQ multiplex PCR, the repertoire was profiled, and TCRdb retains in-frame clones only, with some absent. The sample consists of about 88,000 clones, 85% to 95% of them appearing once. Sequenced: T cells isolated from PBMCs. The receptors were gathered from a human donor in good health. Each CDR3 is given with its conserved first and last residue. The order of the fields is J gene, V gene, D gene, clone size, CDR3 protein, CDR3 DNA. A D gene is named only where the DNA matches it firmly. Only some rows state a clone size, as once, few, many or a class for expanded clones.

J: TRBJ2-5; V: TRBV18; D: .; size: .; CDR3: CASSPVQTGQETQYF; DNA: TGTGCCAGCTCACCCGTACAGACAGGTCAAGAGACCCAGTACTTC
J: TRBJ2-3; V: TRBV5-4; D: TRBD2; size: .; CDR3: CASSGGTSGDTQYF; DNA: TGTGCCAGCAGCGGTGGGACTAGCGGGGATACGCAGTATTTT
J: TRBJ1-4; V: TRBV11-3; D: TRBD1; size: .; CDR3: CASSLDLGTGGIEKLFF; DNA: TGTGCCAGCAGCTTAGATCTTGGGACAGGGGGGATCGAAAAACTGTTTTTT
J: TRBJ2-3; V: TRBV12-5; D: .; size: .; CDR3: CASGLGIVVGTDTQYF; DNA: TGTGCTAGTGGTTTGGGAATAGTTGTGGGCACAGATACGCAGTATTTT
J: TRBJ2-5; V: TRBV19; D: TRBD1; size: .; CDR3: CASSDRDRGIETQYF; DNA: TGTGCCAGTAGCGACCGGGACAGGGGGATAGAGACCCAGTACTTC
J: TRBJ2-2; V: TRBV2; D: TRBD2; size: .; CDR3: CASGRPSGGAGELFF; DNA: TGTGCCAGCGGCCGACCTAGCGGGGGCGCCGGGGAGCTGTTTTTT
J: TRBJ2-1; V: TRBV5-1; D: .; size: .; CDR3: CASSLGTDYYNEQFF; DNA: TGCGCCAGCAGCTTGGGGACAGATTACTACAATGAGCAGTTCTTC
J: TRBJ1-4; V: TRBV18; D: .; size: .; CDR3: CASSPPGQREKLFF; DNA: TGTGCCAGCTCACCACCCGGACAGCGTGAAAAACTGTTTTTT
J: TRBJ2-5; V: TRBV13; D: TRBD2; size: .; CDR3: CASSSWTRGETQYF; DNA: TGTGCCAGCAGCTCCTGGACTAGGGGAGAGACCCAGTACTTC
J: TRBJ1-6; V: TRBV4-2; D: .; size: .; CDR3: CASSQGIGQGSNSPLHF; DNA: TGTGCCAGCAGCCAAGGGATTGGTCAGGGGAGTAATTCACCCCTCCACTTT
J: TRBJ1-4; V: TRBV7-7; D: .; size: once; CDR3: CASSRGTATNEKLFF; DNA: TGTGCCAGCAGCCGGGGGACGGCAACTAATGAAAAACTGTTTTTT
J: TRBJ2-2; V: TRBV18; D: TRBD1; size: .; CDR3: CASSRQGAGELFF; DNA: TGTGCCAGCTCACGACAGGGTGCCGGGGAGCTGTTTTTT
J: TRBJ1-6; V: TRBV6-1; D: .; size: .; CDR3: CASSEHLGGGTNSPLHF; DNA: TGTGCCAGCAGTGAACACCTTGGGGGAGGGACTAATTCACCCCTCCACTTT
J: TRBJ1-1; V: TRBV5-6; D: .; size: .; CDR3: CASSLGPLMAFF; DNA: TGTGCCAGCAGCTTGGGGCCCTTGATGGCTTTCTTT
J: TRBJ2-7; V: TRBV28; D: TRBD1; size: .; CDR3: CASSPSGTVSYEQYF; DNA: TGTGCCAGCAGTCCATCCGGGACAGTCTCCTACGAGCAGTACTTC
J: TRBJ2-1; V: TRBV7-9; D: TRBD2; size: .; CDR3: CASSLLAGGPWSEQFF; DNA: TGTGCCAGCAGCTTATTAGCGGGAGGGCCGTGGAGTGAGCAGTTCTTC
J: TRBJ1-5; V: TRBV27; D: .; size: .; CDR3: CASSLSTAGQPQHF; DNA: TGTGCCAGCAGTTTATCCACCGCCGGTCAGCCCCAGCATTTT
J: TRBJ2-3; V: TRBV4-2; D: TRBD2; size: .; CDR3: CASSQRGGYTDTQYF; DNA: TGTGCCAGCAGCCAACGGGGGGGCTACACAGATACGCAGTATTTT
J: TRBJ2-2; V: TRBV6-6; D: .; size: .; CDR3: CASTQDRSELFF; DNA: TGTGCCAGCACCCAAGACAGGTCGGAGCTGTTTTTT
J: TRBJ1-6; V: TRBV5-4; D: TRBD1; size: .; CDR3: CASSLAGGGSPLHF; DNA: TGTGCCAGCAGCTTGGCAGGGGGCGGCTCACCCCTCCACTTT
J: TRBJ1-2; V: TRBV5-1; D: TRBD1; size: .; CDR3: CASSLTGGSYGYTF; DNA: TGCGCCAGCAGCCTGACAGGGGGCTCCTATGGCTACACCTTC
J: TRBJ2-5; V: TRBV19; D: .; size: once; CDR3: CASSTRLQIGETQYF; DNA: TGTGCCAGTAGTACGCGACTGCAGATCGGGGAGACCCAGTACTTC
J: TRBJ2-1; V: TRBV7-9; D: TRBD2; size: .; CDR3: CASSLAGGMDEQFF; DNA: TGTGCCAGCAGCTTAGCCGGGGGGATGGATGAGCAGTTCTTC
J: TRBJ2-7; V: TRBV7-6; D: .; size: .; CDR3: CASSLEVDGTYEQYF; DNA: TGTGCCAGCAGCTTAGAGGTTGACGGGACCTACGAGCAGTACTTC
J: TRBJ2-7; V: TRBV5-4; D: TRBD1; size: once; CDR3: CASSRDRGRNEQYF; DNA: TGTGCCAGCAGCCGGGACAGGGGGCGCAACGAGCAGTACTTC
J: TRBJ2-1; V: TRBV5-1; D: .; size: .; CDR3: CASSLGGNEQFF; DNA: TGCGCCAGCAGTTTAGGGGGCAATGAGCAGTTCTTC
J: TRBJ2-5; V: TRBV19; D: .; size: .; CDR3: CASSSSGLETQYF; DNA: TGTGCCAGTAGTTCGTCTGGACTAGAGACCCAGTACTTC
J: TRBJ2-7; V: TRBV4-1; D: .; size: .; CDR3: CASSQGGAGDYEQYF; DNA: TGCGCCAGCAGCCAAGGGGGCGCTGGGGACTACGAGCAGTACTTC
J: TRBJ1-1; V: TRBV5-1; D: TRBD1; size: .; CDR3: CASSSDRARDTEAFF; DNA: TGCGCCAGCAGCTCAGACAGGGCTCGCGACACTGAAGCTTTCTTT
J: TRBJ2-3; V: TRBV11-2; D: TRBD2; size: .; CDR3: CASSLVRLAGSTDTQYF; DNA: TGTGCCAGCAGCTTAGTAAGACTAGCGGGGAGCACAGATACGCAGTATTTT
J: TRBJ1-2; V: TRBV29-1; D: .; size: .; CDR3: CSVAGSTVGYTF; DNA: TGCAGCGTTGCTGGGAGTACCGTTGGCTACACCTTC
J: TRBJ1-1; V: TRBV6-5; D: .; size: .; CDR3: CASRGMGGGTEAFF; DNA: TGTGCCAGCAGGGGAATGGGGGGGGGCACTGAAGCTTTCTTT
J: TRBJ2-1; V: TRBV2; D: .; size: .; CDR3: CASRELEENNEQFF; DNA: TGTGCCAGCAGGGAATTAGAGGAGAACAATGAGCAGTTCTTC
J: TRBJ2-2; V: TRBV5-5; D: TRBD1; size: .; CDR3: CASSFGQGFDVLFF; DNA: TGTGCCAGCAGCTTCGGACAGGGCTTCGATGTGCTGTTTTTT
J: TRBJ1-1; V: TRBV28; D: .; size: .; CDR3: CASSSPGLGVAFF; DNA: TGTGCCAGCAGTTCCCCGGGCCTCGGGGTGGCTTTCTTT
J: TRBJ1-4; V: TRBV30; D: .; size: .; CDR3: CAWSDAGPNEKLFF; DNA: TGTGCCTGGAGTGATGCAGGCCCTAATGAAAAACTGTTTTTT
J: TRBJ1-6; V: TRBV6-5; D: .; size: .; CDR3: CASSYSTANSPLHF; DNA: TGTGCCAGCAGTTACTCGACAGCGAATTCACCCCTCCACTTT
J: TRBJ2-5; V: TRBV4-1; D: .; size: once; CDR3: CASSQMGTELGETQYF; DNA: TGCGCCAGCAGCCAGATGGGGACTGAACTCGGGGAGACCCAGTACTTC
J: TRBJ2-2; V: TRBV4-1; D: .; size: .; CDR3: CASSQRNGELFF; DNA: TGCGCCAGCAGCCAGAGGAACGGGGAGCTGTTTTTT
J: TRBJ1-5; V: TRBV7-8; D: .; size: .; CDR3: CASSYTRRGDQPQHF; DNA: TGTGCCAGCAGCTACACCCGTCGGGGGGATCAGCCCCAGCATTTT
J: TRBJ2-7; V: TRBV30; D: .; size: .; CDR3: CAWSPQGYEQYF; DNA: TGTGCCTGGAGTCCACAGGGCTACGAGCAGTACTTC
J: TRBJ2-1; V: TRBV9; D: TRBD2; size: .; CDR3: CASSEPGLAGGGSSYNEQFF; DNA: TGTGCCAGCAGCGAGCCGGGACTAGCGGGGGGTGGTTCTTCCTACAATGAGCAGTTCTTC
J: TRBJ2-2; V: TRBV4-1; D: .; size: .; CDR3: CASSQGHRTNTGELFF; DNA: TGCGCCAGCAGCCAAGGTCACAGGACGAACACCGGGGAGCTGTTTTTT
J: TRBJ2-7; V: TRBV10-3; D: .; size: .; CDR3: CAISGTGYGYEQYF; DNA: TGTGCCATCAGTGGTACAGGGTACGGTTACGAGCAGTACTTC
J: TRBJ2-7; V: TRBV28; D: .; size: .; CDR3: CASRVVGEQYF; DNA: TGTGCCAGCCGGGTAGTAGGCGAGCAGTACTTC
J: TRBJ2-7; V: TRBV10-3; D: .; size: .; CDR3: CAISERGTGDGYEQYF; DNA: TGTGCCATCAGTGAGAGGGGGACCGGAGACGGTTACGAGCAGTACTTC
J: TRBJ2-5; V: TRBV6-1; D: .; size: .; CDR3: CASSENRVIETQYF; DNA: TGTGCCAGCAGTGAAAACAGGGTAATAGAGACCCAGTACTTC
J: TRBJ2-3; V: TRBV5-1; D: TRBD2; size: .; CDR3: CASSSGAVDTQYF; DNA: TGCGCCAGCTCTAGCGGGGCGGTAGATACGCAGTATTTT
J: TRBJ1-4; V: TRBV11-2; D: .; size: .; CDR3: CASSRVPGQGEKLFF; DNA: TGTGCCAGCAGCAGAGTCCCGGGACAAGGTGAAAAACTGTTTTTT
J: TRBJ1-5; V: TRBV30; D: .; size: .; CDR3: CAWSVGGASNQPQHF; DNA: TGTGCCTGGAGTGTTGGGGGGGCATCCAATCAGCCCCAGCATTTT